The 24 T cell receptor beta chains in this list originate from one sample, sequenced in a study of T cells in women clearing cervical HPV infection. Libraries were prepared by immunoSEQ multiplex PCR; TCRdb keeps only in-frame clonotypes and omits some of them. The sample data list around 30,000 clones. Specimen: blood buffy coat. The source is a woman aged 18-70 years with a cervical HPV16 infection that either progressed to CIN3+ or cleared (not recorded which).

On this clone itself: The read comes to an end 3 residues before the CDR3 does, leaving the germline J gene to fill in the end. The rearrangement links TRBV30 to TRBJ2-2; TRBD1 matches at 11 bases. The CDR3 sequence is 12 residues long. Germline V gene sequence: CDR1 GTSNPN, CDR2 SVGIG (reference sequence). V was clipped by 8 bases and J by 9 bases; unmatched bases: 5. The sequenced part of the CDR3 DNA is TGTGCCCATGGACAGGGGGCGAGGGAG. It translates to CAHGQGARE. The CDR3 in its entirety is CAHGQGARELFF. Complete variable domain (other parts from reference TRBV30 and TRBJ2-2): SQTIHQWPATLVQPVGSPLSLECTVEGTSNPNLYWYRQAAGRGLQLLFYSVGIGQISSEVPQNLSASRPQDRQFILSSKKLLLSDSGFYLCAHGQGARELFFGEGSRLTVL.

The CDR3 DNA, read in part, is TGCAGTGCTAGTAGACTAGTCACCCGCAATGAG. Translating gives CSASRLVTRNE. The entire CDR3 is CSASRLVTRNEQFF. The chain couples TRBV20-1 to TRBJ2-1, with D maybe TRBD2 (6 bases). Sequencing ends 3 residues short of the CDR3 end; the germline J gene provides the rest. V lost 3 bases, J lost 6 bases, and 15 bases lay in between. CDR1 and CDR2 (germline): DFQATT, SNEGSKA (reference sequence). This CDR3 has 14 residues.

Concerning this clone: With the read ending 3 residues before the CDR3 end, the germline J gene is used to fill in that end. The chain combines TRBV30 with TRBJ2-1; 12 bases agree with TRBD2. CDR3 length: 15 amino acids. The germline V gene encodes CDR1 GTSNPN and CDR2 SVGIG (reference sequence). V lost 0 bases to trimming and J lost 9 bases; unmatched junction nucleotides: 6. The CDR3 DNA, read in part, is TGTGCCTGGAGTGTAGCTAGCGGGGGGGCCTTTGAG. It is translated as CAWSVASGGAFE. The full CDR3 sequence reads CAWSVASGGAFEQFF.

The CDR3 loop is CAARGTGATGELFF. The covered CDR3 bases are TGTGCCGCCAGGGGGACAGGGGCCACCGGGGAG. V gene TRBV6-2 or TRBV6-3 combines with J gene TRBJ2-2, with 10 bases lining up with TRBD1. The CDR3 is cut off 3 residues early in the read; its end comes from the germline J gene. The CDR3 has 14 amino acids. V gave up 11 bases and J gave up 4 bases; unmatched junction bases: 7. Germline lookup yields CDR1 MNHEY and CDR2 SVGEGT.

As for this clone: Coverage ceases 3 residues before the CDR3 finishes, and the germline J gene fills in the end. This chain links TRBV18 with TRBJ2-1, with D possibly matching TRBD2 (7 bases). Germline values: CDR1 KGHSH, CDR2 LQKENI. CDR3 size: 14 residues. Trimming pared 2 bases from V and 6 bases from J, leaving 11 bases between. CDR3 DNA (partial): TGTGCCAGCTCACCAGGGGGGGCCGGCAATGAG. As protein: CASSPGGAGNE. The whole CDR3 protein is CASSPGGAGNEQFF.

Details on this clone: Sequencing ends 3 residues short of the CDR3 end; the germline J gene provides the rest. The chain recombines TRBV4-1 with TRBJ1-1; 8 nucleotides match TRBD1. In germline, CDR1 is MGHRA, CDR2 YSYEKL. Germline trimming cut 4 bases from V and 4 bases from J; bases unmatched to any gene: 5. The length of the CDR3 is 14 residues. The CDR3 sequence: CASSPPDRATEAFF. CDR3 DNA (partial): TGCGCCAGCAGCCCTCCGGACAGGGCCACTGAA.

As for this clone: Sequencing ends 3 residues short of the CDR3 end; the germline J gene provides the rest. The chain carries TRBV19 and TRBJ1-3; 7 bases match TRBD1. V lost 7 bases and J lost 0; bases outside the gene matches: 9. CDR1 is LNHDA and CDR2 is SQIVND in the germline V gene (reference sequence). CDR3 length equals 16 residues. This CDR3 is CASTQKGGGSGNTIYF. Incomplete CDR3 DNA: TGTGCCAGTACCCAAAAAGGGGGCGGCTCTGGAAACACC.

On this clone: The read comes to an end 3 residues before the CDR3 does, leaving the germline J gene to fill in the end. The chain combines TRBV13 with TRBJ1-3; 7 nucleotides line up with TRBD1. The CDR3 is 20 amino acids. Losses at the gene ends were 5 bases for V and 2 bases for J; bases not matched to a gene: 21. Per germline, CDR1 PRHDT and CDR2 FYEKMQ (reference sequence). CDR3 protein: CASSTTGEPFIATTGNTIYF. The CDR3 DNA, read in part, is TGTGCCAGCAGCACCACAGGGGAACCTTTTATTGCTACCACTGGAAACACC.

As for this clone: The missing CDR3 end, 3 residues past where the read stops, is filled in from the germline J gene. The chain has TRBV30 and TRBJ2-5, with D possibly TRBD2 on 6 matching bases. The germline CDR1 and CDR2 sequences are GTSNPN and SVGIG (reference sequence). Trimming left V 4 bases short and J 2 bases short, with 11 bases between. The CDR3 has 13 amino acids. The sequenced part of the CDR3 DNA is TGTGCCTGGAATAGCGGAATTCAAGAGACC. This translates into CAWNSGIQET. The full CDR3 protein is CAWNSGIQETQYF.

In the case of this clone: The read comes to an end 3 residues before the CDR3 does, leaving the germline J gene to fill in the end. The chain couples TRBV29-1 to TRBJ1-1; possible D gene TRBD1, 5 bases. Germline CDR1 SQVTM, CDR2 ANQGSEA. The V end lost 4 bases, the J end lost 1 base, and 13 bases lay between the germline ends. This CDR3 has 14 amino acids. CDR3 bases read: TGCAGCGTTGGAGTCGCGGGGCCGAACACTGAA. This gives the protein CSVGVAGPNTE. The whole CDR3 sequence reads CSVGVAGPNTEAFF.

For this clone: The sequence runs out 3 residues before the end of the CDR3; the remainder is reconstructed from the germline J gene. The chain is built from TRBV11-2 and TRBJ2-2; no definite D call. From germline, CDR1 is SGHAT and CDR2 FQNNGV. V was cut by 0 bases and J by 7 bases, with 6 bases left in between. The length of the CDR3 is 13 residues. The sequenced part of the CDR3 DNA is TGTGCCAGCAGCTTAGAGCCGGGCGGGGAG. It is translated as CASSLEPGGE. The complete CDR3 sequence is CASSLEPGGELFF. The full variable domain, completed using reference TRBV11-2 and TRBJ2-2, is EAGVAQSPRYKIIEKRQSVAFWCNPISGHATLYWYQQILGQGPKLLIQFQNNGVVDDSQLPKDRFSAERLKGVDSTLKIQPAKLEDSAVYLCASSLEPGGELFFGEGSRLTVL.

Of note for this clone: The DNA ends 3 residues before the CDR3 does, and the rest of the CDR3 is filled in from the germline J gene. V is TRBV20-1 and J is TRBJ1-6, with TRBD1 as a possible D gene (5 bases). The V end was cut by 2 bases, the J end by 0 bases, with 11 bases between. The CDR3 is 16 amino acids. CDR1 is DFQATT, CDR2 SNEGSKA, per germline (reference sequence). The CDR3 protein is CSARRDSSSYNSPLHF. CDR3 bases read: TGCAGTGCTAGACGGGACTCCAGCTCCTATAATTCACCC.

Note on this clone: The read halts 3 residues ahead of the CDR3 end, with the missing end drawn from the germline J gene. The rearrangement joins TRBV5-1 to TRBJ2-7; D not resolved. Germline CDR1 SGHRS, CDR2 YFSETQ. The length of the CDR3 is 13 residues. V shed 5 bases and J shed 1 base, with 10 bases lying between them. The sequenced CDR3 bases are TGCGCCAGCAGTATAGATCTTTCCTACGAG. This encodes CASSIDLSYE. The entire CDR3 protein reads CASSIDLSYEQYF. Looking up the rest from reference TRBV5-1 and TRBJ2-7 gives the full variable domain: KAGVTQTPRYLIKTRGQQVTLSCSPISGHRSVSWYQQTPGQGLQFLFEYFSETQRNKGNFPGRFSGRQFSNSRSEMNVSTLELGDSALYLCASSIDLSYEQYFGPGTRLTVT.

Remarks on this clone: The read finishes 3 residues shy of the CDR3 end, and the germline J gene is used to complete it. J is TRBJ2-7 and V is TRBV7-2; 7 bases match TRBD2. After removal of 5 bases from V and 2 bases from J, the junction contained 3 bases not matched to a gene. Per the germline V gene, CDR1 is SGHTA and CDR2 is FQGNSA. CDR3 length: 13 amino acids. The CDR3 here is CASSAGLPYEQYF. CDR3 DNA (partial): TGTGCCAGCAGCGCGGGACTACCCTACGAG.

With regard to this clone: The observed sequence ends 3 residues before the CDR3 terminus, with the missing tail filled in from the germline J gene. The genes are TRBV27 and TRBJ2-1; 13 positions match TRBD2. V shed 11 bases and J 3 bases; nucleotides not matched to a gene: 4. This CDR3 is 14 amino acids long. The germline gives CDR1 MNHEY, CDR2 SMNVEV (reference sequence). CDR3 amino acids: CAVGLAGVYNEQFF. The CDR3 DNA, read in part, is TGTGCCGTCGGACTAGCGGGAGTCTACAATGAG.

Note on this clone: The CDR3 end falls 3 residues outside the read, so it is completed with the germline J gene. The V and J genes are TRBV14 and TRBJ1-1, with D perhaps TRBD1 (5 bases). This CDR3 spans 15 amino acids. The V gene lost 0 bases and the J gene lost 3 bases, with 11 bases spanning the gap. CDR1 and CDR2 (germline): SGHDN, FVKESK. This CDR3 is CASSQEGRVYTEAFF. The part of the CDR3 DNA that was read is TGTGCCAGCAGCCAAGAGGGCAGGGTCTACACTGAA. Filled out from reference TRBV14 and TRBJ1-1, the complete variable domain reads EAGVTQFPSHSVIEKGQTVTLRCDPISGHDNLYWYRRVMGKEIKFLLHFVKESKQDESGMPNNRFLAERTGGTYSTLKVQPAELEDSGVYFCASSQEGRVYTEAFFGQGTRLTVV.

Concerning this clone itself: The read halts 3 residues ahead of the CDR3 end, with the missing end drawn from the germline J gene. The rearrangement uses TRBV7-6 and TRBJ2-1; TRBD1 is a possible D gene (6 bases). Trimming left V 5 bases short and J 0 bases short, with 14 bases between. In germline, CDR1 is SGHVS, CDR2 FNYEAQ. The length of the CDR3 is 16 residues. Partial CDR3 DNA: TGTGCCAGCAGCAGCAGGGGTTCCAGCTCCTACAATGAG. Translated, it gives CASSSRGSSSYNE. The whole CDR3 protein reads CASSSRGSSSYNEQFF.

In the case of this clone: The read finishes 3 residues shy of the CDR3 end, and the germline J gene is used to complete it. The chain carries TRBV5-1 and TRBJ2-1; D possibly corresponds to TRBD1 (5 bases). Germline V gene data show CDR1 as SGHRS and CDR2 as YFSETQ. The CDR3 is 18 amino acids. The V gene lost 4 bases and the J gene lost 1 base, with 21 bases spanning the gap. This chain's CDR3 is CASSPWGFEQGSYNEQFF. Incomplete CDR3 DNA: TGCGCCAGCAGCCCGTGGGGTTTCGAGCAGGGATCCTACAATGAG.

A note on this clone: Read sequence stops 3 residues before the CDR3 end, and the germline J gene provides the missing end. V and J are TRBV5-6 and TRBJ1-5; D perhaps matches TRBD1 (5 bases). V was pared by 0 bases and J by 4 bases, with 8 bases between. The CDR3 is 14 amino acids. The germline V gene encodes CDR1 SGHDT and CDR2 YYEEEE. The covered CDR3 bases are TGTGCCAGCAGCTTGGGGACAAATAATCAGCCC. Encoded protein: CASSLGTNNQP. The whole CDR3 protein is CASSLGTNNQPQHF.

As concerns this clone: The read is 3 residues too short to cover the CDR3 end, so that end is filled in from the germline J gene. This chain links TRBV7-8 with TRBJ2-1; 7 nucleotides align to TRBD2. Germline CDR1 SGHVS, CDR2 FQNEAQ. The CDR3 has 13 residues. The J segment lost 7 bases and the V segment lost 5 bases, leaving 5 bases of the junction unmatched. This CDR3 is CASSPTSVNEQFF. CDR3 bases read: TGTGCCAGCAGCCCCACTAGCGTGAATGAG.

Comment on this clone: Read sequence stops 3 residues before the CDR3 end, and the germline J gene provides the missing end. The chain recombines TRBV2 with TRBJ2-1; 10 bases are shared with TRBD1. The CDR3 loop spans 16 amino acids. The V gene end was trimmed by 5 bases and the J gene end by 0 bases; junction bases not matched to a gene: 4. Germline CDR1 and CDR2: SNHLY and FYNNEI. The CDR3 is CASSHRTGGSYNEQFF. The DNA read from the CDR3 is TGTGCCAGCAGTCACAGGACAGGGGGCTCCTACAATGAG.

Worth noting for this clone: The CDR3 end is not reached by the read, which stops 3 residues before it; the germline J gene fills it in. The V and J genes are TRBV20-1 and TRBJ1-1, with a possible D match to TRBD1 (6 bases). Looked up from germline, CDR1 is DFQATT and CDR2 is SNEGSKA (reference sequence). The CDR3 is 16 residues long. Partial CDR3 DNA: TGCAGTGCATACCAGGGGTGGGGTCTTAACGGTGGGGAA. Amino acids: CSAYQGWGLNGGE. The full CDR3 protein reads CSAYQGWGLNGGEAFF.

The covered CDR3 bases are TGTGCCAGCCAACAGGGCCGGAACACTGAA. This codes for CASQQGRNTE. Given in full, the CDR3 is CASQQGRNTEAFF. This chain connects TRBV18 to TRBJ1-1, with D maybe TRBD1 (6 bases). The read is 3 residues too short to cover the CDR3 end, so that end is filled in from the germline J gene. The ends were cut back, 8 bases at V and 1 base at J, with 11 bases in the middle. The CDR3 spans 13 residues. Germline V gene sequence: CDR1 KGHSH, CDR2 LQKENI.

Regarding this clone: Read data end 3 residues before the CDR3 end; the end is taken from the germline J gene. The rearrangement uses TRBV7-9 and TRBJ2-1; tentatively, D is TRBD1 or TRBD2 (6 bases each). Trimming removed 5 bases from V and 2 bases from J, with 10 bases in between. In germline, CDR1 is SEHNR, CDR2 FQNEAQ (reference sequence). This CDR3 has 14 amino acids. The CDR3 bases that were read are TGTGCCAGCAGCCCGCGGGACACCTACAATGAG. Amino acids: CASSPRDTYNE. The complete CDR3 reads CASSPRDTYNEQFF.